A single sample is the source of the 9 T cell receptor beta chains below, sequenced in a study of control samples from healthy donors and cancer patients. TCRdb's copy holds only in-frame clones and misses some; the assay was immunoSEQ multiplex PCR. This table has about 170,000 clones, 91% appearing once. Sample: blood. Every receptor here comes from a woman in her 30s in good health.

This clone was detected once. The rearrangement joins TRBV5-5 to TRBJ1-2; D not resolved. Trimming removed 0 bases at V and 0 bases at J, with 6 bases between. Germline lookup yields CDR1 SGHKS and CDR2 YYEKEE (reference sequence). This CDR3 region has 14 residues. The CDR3 loop reads CASSLDASNYGYTF. DNA for the CDR3: TGTGCCAGCAGCTTGGACGCCTCTAACTATGGCTACACCTTC.

The gene calls are TRBV28 and TRBJ1-4, with D perhaps matching TRBD1 (5 bases). This CDR3 has 13 residues. The V and J ends lost 6 bases and 8 bases respectively, with 13 bases between them. The germline gives CDR1 MDHEN, CDR2 SYDVKM. CDR3 loop: CASRVRDKEKLFF. The CDR3, as DNA: TGTGCCAGCAGGGTCAGGGATAAGGAAAAACTGTTTTTT.

The rearrangement links TRBV28 to TRBJ1-5; D unresolved. V gave up 5 bases and J gave up 0 bases, with 5 bases separating them. There are 13 residues in the CDR3. Looked up from germline, CDR1 is MDHEN and CDR2 is SYDVKM. The CDR3 reads CASSKYSNQPQHF. In nucleotides, the CDR3 is TGTGCCAGCAGTAAATATAGCAATCAGCCCCAGCATTTT.

This chain connects TRBV2 to TRBJ1-4; a possible D gene is TRBD1 (6 bases). The CDR3 spans 14 residues. Trimming shortened V by 5 bases and J by 1 base, and 8 bases separated the two germline ends. Germline V CDR1 and CDR2: SNHLY, FYNNEI. CDR3 nucleotide sequence: TGTGCCAGCAGTCAGGGGCGAACTAATGAAAAACTGTTTTTT. Encoded protein: CASSQGRTNEKLFF.

The CDR3 sequence is CASSMDGNYGYTF. CDR3 bases: TGTGCCAGTAGCATGGACGGTAACTATGGCTACACCTTC. The rearrangement uses TRBV19 and TRBJ1-2; D gene uncertain. V was pared by 6 bases and J by 1 base, with 9 bases between. CDR1 is LNHDA and CDR2 is SQIVND in the germline V gene (reference sequence). CDR3 length: 13 amino acids. The full variable domain, completed using reference TRBV19 and TRBJ1-2, is DGGITQSPKYLFRKEGQNVTLSCEQNLNHDAMYWYRQDPGQGLRLIYYSQIVNDFQKGDIAEGYSVSREKKESFPLTVTSAQKNPTAFYLCASSMDGNYGYTFGSGTRLTVV.

The chain joins TRBV19 to TRBJ2-1; 7 nucleotides line up with TRBD1. The CDR3 consists of 16 residues. V trimming: 0 bases; J trimming: 3 bases; junction bases outside the gene matches: 5. The germline V gene encodes CDR1 LNHDA and CDR2 SQIVND (reference sequence). The CDR3 loop is CASSIDLAGGYNEQFF. The CDR3, as DNA: TGTGCCAGTAGTATAGATCTGGCAGGGGGCTACAATGAGCAGTTCTTC.

The rearrangement links TRBV10-2 to TRBJ1-1; D is perhaps TRBD1 (6 bases). Trimming removed 3 bases from V and 7 bases from J, with 12 bases in between. The CDR3 spans 13 residues. Germline lookup yields CDR1 WSHSY and CDR2 SAAADI. The CDR3 nucleotides read TGCGCCAGCAGTGACAGGGGAGGGAATGAAGCTTTCTTT. Protein sequence: CASSDRGGNEAFF.

This chain uses TRBV12-5 with TRBJ1-5; D call uncertain. The CDR3 sequence is 12 residues long. Trimming shortened V by 1 base and J by 5 bases, and 3 bases separated the two germline ends. Germline CDR1 reads LGHNT; CDR2 reads FRNRAP. The CDR3 DNA follows: TGTGCTAGTGGTTTGGGCGATCAGCCCCAGCATTTT. Translation gives CASGLGDQPQHF.

In nucleotides, the CDR3 is TGTGCCAGCAGCTTCGGGGGGGCGCCCACTGAAGCTTTCTTT. Translating gives CASSFGGAPTEAFF. This chain links TRBV11-3 with TRBJ1-1; D is possibly TRBD1 (6 bases). Trimming pared 3 bases from V and 4 bases from J, leaving 12 bases between. This CDR3 region has 14 residues. Germline loops: CDR1 SGHNT, CDR2 YENEEA.